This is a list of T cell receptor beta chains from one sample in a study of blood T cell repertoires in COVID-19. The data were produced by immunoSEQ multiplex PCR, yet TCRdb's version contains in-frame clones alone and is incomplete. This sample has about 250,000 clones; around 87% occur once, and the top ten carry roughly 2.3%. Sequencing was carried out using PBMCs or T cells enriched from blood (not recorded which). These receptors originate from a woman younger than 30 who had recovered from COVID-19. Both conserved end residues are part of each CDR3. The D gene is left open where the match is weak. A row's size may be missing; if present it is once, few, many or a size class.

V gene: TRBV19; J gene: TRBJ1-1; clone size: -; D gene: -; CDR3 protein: CASSIGEELIEAFF; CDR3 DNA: TGTGCCAGTAGTATAGGGGAGGAATTGATTGAAGCTTTCTTT
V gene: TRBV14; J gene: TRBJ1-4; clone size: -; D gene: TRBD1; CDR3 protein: CASSQTKFGTGSEKLFF; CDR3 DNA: TGTGCCAGCAGCCAAACCAAATTCGGGACAGGGAGTGAAAAACTGTTTTTT
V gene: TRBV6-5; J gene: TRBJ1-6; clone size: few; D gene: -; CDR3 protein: CATSRGPHSPLHF; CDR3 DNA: TGTGCCACCTCCAGGGGCCCCCATTCACCCCTCCACTTT
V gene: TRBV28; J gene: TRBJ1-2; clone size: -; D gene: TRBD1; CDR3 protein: CASTPTGSNYGYTF; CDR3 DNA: TGTGCCAGCACCCCGACAGGGTCTAACTATGGCTACACCTTC
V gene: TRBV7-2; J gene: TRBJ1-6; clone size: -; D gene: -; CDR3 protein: CASSLSRSSSPLHF; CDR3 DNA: TGTGCCAGCAGCTTATCCAGGTCAAGTTCACCCCTCCACTTT
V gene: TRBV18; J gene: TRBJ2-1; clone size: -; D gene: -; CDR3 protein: CASSPLGWEYSSYNEQFF; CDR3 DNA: TGTGCCAGCTCACCATTGGGGTGGGAGTATTCTTCCTACAATGAGCAGTTCTTC
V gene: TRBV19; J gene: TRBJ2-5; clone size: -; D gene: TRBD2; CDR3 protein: CASSTLAGGIPQETQYF; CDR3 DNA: TGTGCCAGTAGTACTCTAGCGGGGGGAATCCCCCAAGAGACCCAGTACTTC
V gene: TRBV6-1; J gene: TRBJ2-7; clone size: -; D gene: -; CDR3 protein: CASSERQDYEQYF; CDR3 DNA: TGTGCCAGCAGTGAACGACAGGACTACGAGCAGTACTTC
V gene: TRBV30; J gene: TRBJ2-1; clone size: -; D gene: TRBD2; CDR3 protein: CAFERGRSYNEQFF; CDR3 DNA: TGTGCCTTTGAGCGGGGGCGCTCCTACAATGAGCAGTTCTTC
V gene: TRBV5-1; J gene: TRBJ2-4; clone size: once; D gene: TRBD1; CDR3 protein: CASSLRQGDIQYF; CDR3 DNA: TGCGCCAGCAGCTTGCGGCAGGGGGACATTCAGTACTTC
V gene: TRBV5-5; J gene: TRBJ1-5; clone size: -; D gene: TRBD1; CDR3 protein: CASSSTGGNSNQPQHF; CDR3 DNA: TGTGCCAGCAGCTCGACAGGGGGTAATAGCAATCAGCCCCAGCATTTT
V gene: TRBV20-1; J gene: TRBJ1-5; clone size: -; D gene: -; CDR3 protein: CSASGQNSNQPQHF; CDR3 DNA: TGCAGTGCTAGTGGGCAGAATAGCAATCAGCCCCAGCATTTT
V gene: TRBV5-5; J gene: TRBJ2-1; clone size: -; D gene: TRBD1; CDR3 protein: CASSSSTGDQFF; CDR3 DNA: TGTGCCAGCAGCTCCTCGACAGGGGACCAGTTCTTC
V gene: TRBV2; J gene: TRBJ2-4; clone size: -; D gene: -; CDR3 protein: CASSQTGPRGIQYF; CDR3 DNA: TGTGCCAGCAGTCAAACCGGGCCCAGGGGCATTCAGTACTTC
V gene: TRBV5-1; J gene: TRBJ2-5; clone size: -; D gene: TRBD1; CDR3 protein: CASSLDPTGKGETQYF; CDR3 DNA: TGCGCCAGCAGCTTGGATCCGACAGGGAAGGGAGAGACCCAGTACTTC
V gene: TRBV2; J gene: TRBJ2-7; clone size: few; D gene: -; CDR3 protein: CASGTPHRVGYEQYF; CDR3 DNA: TGTGCCAGCGGGACCCCACACAGGGTCGGCTACGAGCAGTACTTC
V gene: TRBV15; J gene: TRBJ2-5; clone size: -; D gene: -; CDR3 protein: CATSRDRDSAVETQYF; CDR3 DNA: TGTGCCACCAGCAGAGATCGGGACTCTGCCGTGGAGACCCAGTACTTC
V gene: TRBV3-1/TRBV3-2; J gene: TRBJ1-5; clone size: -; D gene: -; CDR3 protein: CASSPGVTVRQPQHF; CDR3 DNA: TGTGCCAGCAGCCCAGGGGTAACGGTAAGGCAGCCCCAGCATTTT
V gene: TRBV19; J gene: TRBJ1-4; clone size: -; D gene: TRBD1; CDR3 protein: CASSRQGAVNEKLFF; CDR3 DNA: TGTGCCAGTTCCAGACAGGGGGCAGTTAACGAAAAACTGTTTTTT
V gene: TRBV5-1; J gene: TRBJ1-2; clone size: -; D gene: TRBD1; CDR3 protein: CASSLGVQGDGYTF; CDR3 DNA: TGCGCCAGCAGCTTGGGGGTCCAGGGGGATGGCTACACCTTC
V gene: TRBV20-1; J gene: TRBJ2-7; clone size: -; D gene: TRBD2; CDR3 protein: CSASGGGSSYEQYF; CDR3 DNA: TGCAGTGCTAGTGGGGGGGGTAGCTCCTACGAGCAGTACTTC
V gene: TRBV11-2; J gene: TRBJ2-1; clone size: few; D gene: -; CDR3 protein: CASSLDRTNPNEQFF; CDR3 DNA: TGTGCCAGCAGCTTAGATAGGACTAACCCAAATGAGCAGTTCTTC
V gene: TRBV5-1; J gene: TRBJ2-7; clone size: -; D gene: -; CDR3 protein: CASSLVRGSNYEQYF; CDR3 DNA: TGCGCCAGCAGCTTGGTCCGGGGTTCAAATTACGAGCAGTACTTC
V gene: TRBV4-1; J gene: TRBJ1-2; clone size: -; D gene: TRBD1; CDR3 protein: CASSPPLGDRGNGYTF; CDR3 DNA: TGCGCCAGCAGCCCGCCACTAGGGGACAGGGGGAATGGCTACACCTTC
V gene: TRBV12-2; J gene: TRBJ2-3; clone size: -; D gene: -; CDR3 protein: CASRPAGTSGESTDTQYF; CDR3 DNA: TGTGCAAGTCGCCCGGCGGGGACTAGCGGGGAGAGCACAGATACGCAGTATTTT
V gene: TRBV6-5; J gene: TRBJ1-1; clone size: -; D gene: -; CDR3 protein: CASRSTGGLAFF; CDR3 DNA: TGTGCCAGCAGGTCTACGGGGGGGCTTGCTTTCTTT
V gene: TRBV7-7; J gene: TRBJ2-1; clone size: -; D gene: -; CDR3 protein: CASSPIMGEYNEQFF; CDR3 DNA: TGTGCTAGCAGCCCAATTATGGGAGAATACAATGAGCAGTTCTTC
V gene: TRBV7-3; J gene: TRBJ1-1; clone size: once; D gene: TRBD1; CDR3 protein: CASSSGQGEAFF; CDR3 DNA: TGTGCCAGCAGCTCGGGACAGGGAGAAGCTTTCTTT
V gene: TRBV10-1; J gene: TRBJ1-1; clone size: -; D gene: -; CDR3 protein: CASSESGDTEAFF; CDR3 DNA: TGCGCCAGCAGTGAATCAGGGGACACTGAAGCTTTCTTT
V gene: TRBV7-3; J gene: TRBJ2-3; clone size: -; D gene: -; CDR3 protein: CASSSGSTDTQYF; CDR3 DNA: TGTGCCAGCAGCTCAGGGTCCACAGATACGCAGTATTTT
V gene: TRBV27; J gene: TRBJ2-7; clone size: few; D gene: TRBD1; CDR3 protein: CASSFTQTGGNYEQYF; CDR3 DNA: TGTGCCAGCAGTTTTACCCAGACAGGGGGGAACTACGAGCAGTACTTC
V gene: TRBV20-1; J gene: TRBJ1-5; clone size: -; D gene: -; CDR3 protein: CSASPTRSNQPQHF; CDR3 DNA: TGCAGTGCTAGTCCCACAAGAAGCAATCAGCCCCAGCATTTT
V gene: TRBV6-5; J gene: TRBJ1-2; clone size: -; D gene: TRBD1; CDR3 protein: CASRGTGFLYGYTF; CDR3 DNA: TGTGCCAGCAGGGGGACAGGGTTTCTCTATGGCTACACCTTC
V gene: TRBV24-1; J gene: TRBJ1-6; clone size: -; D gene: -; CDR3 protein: CATSEGVGSPLHF; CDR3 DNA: TGTGCCACCAGTGAAGGGGTAGGATCACCCCTCCACTTT
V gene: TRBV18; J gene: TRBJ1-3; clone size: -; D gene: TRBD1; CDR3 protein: CASSELPGQASSGNTIYF; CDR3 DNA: TGTGCCAGCTCAGAACTACCGGGACAGGCTTCCTCTGGAAACACCATATATTTT
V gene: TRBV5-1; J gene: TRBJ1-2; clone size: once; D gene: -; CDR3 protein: CASSVGERLLYGYTF; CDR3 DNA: TGCGCCAGCAGCGTGGGGGAGAGGCTTTTATATGGCTACACCTTC
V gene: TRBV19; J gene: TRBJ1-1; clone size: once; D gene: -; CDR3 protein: CASSIDLGTLNTEAFF; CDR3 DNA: TGTGCCAGTAGTATAGATCTGGGGACACTGAACACTGAAGCTTTCTTT
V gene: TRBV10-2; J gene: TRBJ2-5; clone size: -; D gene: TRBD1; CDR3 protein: CAIRAEGQGEETQYF; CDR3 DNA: TGCGCCATCCGGGCCGAGGGACAGGGGGAAGAGACCCAGTACTTC
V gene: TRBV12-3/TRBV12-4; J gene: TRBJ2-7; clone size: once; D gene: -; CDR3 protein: CASSRLVGEQYF; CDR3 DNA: TGTGCCAGCAGTCGACTAGTCGGGGAGCAGTACTTC
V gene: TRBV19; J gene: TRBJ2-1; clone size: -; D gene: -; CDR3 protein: CASSIGSQAYNEQFF; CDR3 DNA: TGTGCCAGTAGTATTGGATCACAAGCGTACAATGAGCAGTTCTTC
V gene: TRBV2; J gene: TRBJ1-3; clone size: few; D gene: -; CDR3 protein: CASRANSGNTIYF; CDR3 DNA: TGTGCCAGCAGGGCCAACTCTGGAAACACCATATATTTT
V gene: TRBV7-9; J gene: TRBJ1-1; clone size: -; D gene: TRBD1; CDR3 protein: CASSLSPGQGMNTEAFF; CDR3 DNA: TGTGCCAGCAGCTTATCTCCGGGACAGGGGATGAACACTGAAGCTTTCTTT
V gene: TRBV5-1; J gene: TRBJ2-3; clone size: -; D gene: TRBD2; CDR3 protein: CASSPGGRGITDTQYF; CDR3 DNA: TGCGCCAGCAGCCCCGGCGGGAGAGGAATCACAGATACGCAGTATTTT
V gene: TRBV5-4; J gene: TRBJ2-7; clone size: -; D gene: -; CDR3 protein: CASSSDRFGERYEQYF; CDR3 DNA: TGTGCCAGCAGCTCCGACAGGTTTGGGGAGAGGTACGAGCAGTACTTC
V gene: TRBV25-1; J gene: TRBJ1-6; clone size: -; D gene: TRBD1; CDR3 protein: CASGETGFNSPLHF; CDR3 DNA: TGTGCCAGCGGTGAGACAGGGTTTAATTCACCCCTCCACTTT
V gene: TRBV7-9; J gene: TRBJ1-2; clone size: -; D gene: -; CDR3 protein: CASSLEAGWGYTF; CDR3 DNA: TGTGCCAGCAGCTTAGAGGCAGGGTGGGGCTACACCTTC
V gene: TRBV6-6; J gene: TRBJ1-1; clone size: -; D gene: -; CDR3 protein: CASSLPDRLNTEAFF; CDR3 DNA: TGTGCCAGCAGTTTACCTGACAGATTGAACACTGAAGCTTTCTTT
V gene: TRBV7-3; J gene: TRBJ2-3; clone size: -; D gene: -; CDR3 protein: CASSLSGGPDTQYF; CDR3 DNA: TGTGCCAGCAGCTTATCGGGGGGCCCAGATACGCAGTATTTT
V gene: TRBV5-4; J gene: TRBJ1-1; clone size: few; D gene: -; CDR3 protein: CASRVGTYTEAFF; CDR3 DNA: TGTGCCAGCAGGGTCGGGACTTACACTGAAGCTTTCTTT
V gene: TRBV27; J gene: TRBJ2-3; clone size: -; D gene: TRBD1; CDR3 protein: CASSSDRAVTDTQYF; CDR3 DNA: TGTGCCAGCAGTTCAGACAGGGCGGTCACAGATACGCAGTATTTT
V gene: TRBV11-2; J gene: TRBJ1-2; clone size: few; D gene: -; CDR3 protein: CASSARKTGIMSDGYTF; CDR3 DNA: TGTGCCAGCAGCGCGAGAAAGACAGGCATTATGTCCGATGGCTACACCTTC
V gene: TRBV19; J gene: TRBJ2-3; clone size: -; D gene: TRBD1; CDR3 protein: CASSSNRGFSTDTQYF; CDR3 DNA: TGTGCCAGTAGTTCGAACAGGGGTTTCAGCACAGATACGCAGTATTTT
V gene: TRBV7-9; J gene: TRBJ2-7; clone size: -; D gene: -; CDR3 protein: CASSLPEGRLNEQYF; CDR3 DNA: TGTGCCAGCAGCTTACCTGAGGGCCGGCTAAACGAGCAGTACTTC
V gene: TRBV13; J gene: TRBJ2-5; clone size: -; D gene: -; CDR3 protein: CASSPGLSGETQYF; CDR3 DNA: TGTGCCAGCAGCCCAGGGTTGAGCGGGGAGACCCAGTACTTC